The clone carrying this T cell receptor beta chain was recorded a few times. The antigen is not known. Donors in the study were healthy people who gave bone marrow. This sample is part of a study of cytomegalovirus exposure and HLA in healthy donors. V was pared by 2 bases and J by 10 bases, with 8 bases of the junction left unmatched. The length of the CDR3 is 16 residues. Germline-derived CDR1 and CDR2 are MNHEY and SVGAGI. Study-level points and caveats: Three CMV-associated chains proved CMV antigen-specific in vitro. Later findings reportedly placed an Asian-associated ancestry cluster below the roughly 660-donor mean for N-insertions. Reports credit the classifier with highly specific, highly sensitive diagnosis of cytomegalovirus status.

13 Jbeta primers and 60 Vbeta primers were used for the PCR. The assay was immunoSEQ multiplex PCR, and TCRdb's table has in-frame clones only and misses some. The sample carries more than 95,000 clones, roughly four fifths recorded once. What was sequenced was PBMCs. The clonotype comes from a woman aged 18-35 years in good health and CMV-seronegative. The chain links TRBV6-5 to TRBJ1-6; 10 positions match TRBD1. The DNA for the CDR3 is TGTGCCAGCAGTTACAGACCGGGACAGGGGCGATCACCCCTCCACTTT. As protein: CASSYRPGQGRSPLHF.